This T cell receptor beta chain came from a study of shared clonotypes between healthy human individuals. Study outcomes and limitations: Among non-shared clonotypes, generation probabilities were lower than among those shared by all four donors.

Generated by immunoSEQ multiplex PCR, the TCRdb table keeps only in-frame clones and is missing some. The repertoire holds about 2,500,000 clones, with 85% to 95% as singletons. The CDR3 is 14 amino acids. Trimming left V 5 bases short and J 5 bases short, with 16 bases between. CDR1 is SGHAT, CDR2 FQNNGV, per germline. As regards this clone: Its antigen is undetermined.

The rearrangement joins TRBV11-2 to TRBJ2-7; no firm D call. Sequencing was performed on naive CD4+ T cells sorted from blood. Subset described: CD45RA+ positively selected. This sequence originates from a man aged 18 to 30 in good health. For the CDR3, the DNA is TGTGCCAGCAGCCCTACCGGAGCGCGCCACGAGCAGTACTTC. Its translation is CASSPTGARHEQYF.